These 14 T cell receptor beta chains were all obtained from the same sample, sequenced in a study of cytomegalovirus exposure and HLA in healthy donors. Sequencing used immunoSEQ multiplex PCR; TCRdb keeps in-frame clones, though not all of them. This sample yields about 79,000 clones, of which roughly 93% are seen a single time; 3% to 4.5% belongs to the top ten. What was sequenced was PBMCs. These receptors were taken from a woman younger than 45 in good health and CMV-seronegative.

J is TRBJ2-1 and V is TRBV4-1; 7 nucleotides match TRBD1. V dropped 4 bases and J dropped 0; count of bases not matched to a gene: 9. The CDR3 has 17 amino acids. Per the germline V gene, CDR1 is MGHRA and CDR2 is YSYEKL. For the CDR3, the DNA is TGCGCCAGCAGCCTCGCCGACAGGGCCTCCTCCTACAATGAGCAGTTCTTC. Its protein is CASSLADRASSYNEQFF.

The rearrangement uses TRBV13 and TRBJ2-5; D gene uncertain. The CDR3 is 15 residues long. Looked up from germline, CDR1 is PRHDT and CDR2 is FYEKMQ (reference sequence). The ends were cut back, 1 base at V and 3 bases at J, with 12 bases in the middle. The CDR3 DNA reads TGTGCCAGCAGCTTAGCCCGCTCACGCGAAGAGACCCAGTACTTC. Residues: CASSLARSREETQYF.

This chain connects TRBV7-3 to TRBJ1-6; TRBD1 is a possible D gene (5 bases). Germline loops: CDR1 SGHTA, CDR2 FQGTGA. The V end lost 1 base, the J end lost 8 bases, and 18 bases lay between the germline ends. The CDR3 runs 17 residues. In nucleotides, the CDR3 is TGTGCCAGCAGCTTAATGACGGGACGGTCGGGGGATTCACCCCTCCACTTT. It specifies CASSLMTGRSGDSPLHF.

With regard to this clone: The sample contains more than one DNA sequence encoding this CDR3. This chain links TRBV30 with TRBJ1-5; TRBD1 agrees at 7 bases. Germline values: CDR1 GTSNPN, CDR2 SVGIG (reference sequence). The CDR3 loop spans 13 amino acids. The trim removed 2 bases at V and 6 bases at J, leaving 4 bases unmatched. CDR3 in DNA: TGTGCCTGGAGTTCAGGGGGACGTCAGCCCCAGCATTTT. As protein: CAWSSGGRQPQHF.

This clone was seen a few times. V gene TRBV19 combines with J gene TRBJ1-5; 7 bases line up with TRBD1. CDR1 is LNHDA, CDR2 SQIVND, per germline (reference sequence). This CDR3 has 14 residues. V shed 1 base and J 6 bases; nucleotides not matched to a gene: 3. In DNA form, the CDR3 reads TGTGCCAGTAGTATAGGGACAGGAGGTCAGCCCCAGCATTTT. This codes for CASSIGTGGQPQHF.

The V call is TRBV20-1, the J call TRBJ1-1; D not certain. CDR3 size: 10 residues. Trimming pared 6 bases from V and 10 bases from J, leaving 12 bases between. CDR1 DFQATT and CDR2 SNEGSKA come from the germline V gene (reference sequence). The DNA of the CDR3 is TGCAGTGCCCGACGGGAGGGAGCTTTCTTT. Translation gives CSARREGAFF.

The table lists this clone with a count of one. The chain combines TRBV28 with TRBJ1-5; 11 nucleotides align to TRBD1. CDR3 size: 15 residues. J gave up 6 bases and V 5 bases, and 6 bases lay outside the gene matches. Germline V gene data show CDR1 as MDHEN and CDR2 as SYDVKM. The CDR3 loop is CASSLRGTGGQPQHF. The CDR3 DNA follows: TGTGCCAGCAGTCTCCGTGGGACAGGGGGTCAGCCCCAGCATTTT.

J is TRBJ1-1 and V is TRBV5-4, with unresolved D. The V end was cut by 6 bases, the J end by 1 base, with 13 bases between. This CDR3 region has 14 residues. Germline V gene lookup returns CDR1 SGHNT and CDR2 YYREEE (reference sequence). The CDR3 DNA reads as TGTGCCAGCACCGCTCTAGTGTCGAACACTGAAGCTTTCTTT. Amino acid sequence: CASTALVSNTEAFF.

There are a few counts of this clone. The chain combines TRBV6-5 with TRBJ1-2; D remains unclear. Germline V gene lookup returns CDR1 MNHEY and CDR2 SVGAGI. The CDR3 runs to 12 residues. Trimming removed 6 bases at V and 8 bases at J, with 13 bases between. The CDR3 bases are TGTGCCAGCAGCTGGGGAACGGGAGGCTACACCTTC. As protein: CASSWGTGGYTF.

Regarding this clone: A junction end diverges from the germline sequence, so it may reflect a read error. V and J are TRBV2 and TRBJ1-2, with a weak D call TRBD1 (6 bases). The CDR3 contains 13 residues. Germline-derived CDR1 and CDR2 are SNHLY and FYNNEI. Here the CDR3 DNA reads TGTGCCAGCAGCGGACAGCTCCTGAGAGGGGCCGCCTTC. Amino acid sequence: CASSGQLLRGAAF. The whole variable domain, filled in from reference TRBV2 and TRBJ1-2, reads EPEVTQTPSHQVTQMGQEVILRCVPISNHLYFYWYRQILGQKVEFLVSFYNNEISEKSEIFDDQFSVERPDGSNFTLKIRSTKLEDSAMYFCASSGQLLRGAAFGSGTRLTVV.

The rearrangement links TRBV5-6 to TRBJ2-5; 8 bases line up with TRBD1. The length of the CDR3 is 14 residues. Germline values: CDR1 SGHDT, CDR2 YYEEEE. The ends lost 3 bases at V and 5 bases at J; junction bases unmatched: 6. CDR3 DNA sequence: TGTGCCAGCAGCTACCGACAGGGGATGGAGACCCAGTACTTC. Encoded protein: CASSYRQGMETQYF.

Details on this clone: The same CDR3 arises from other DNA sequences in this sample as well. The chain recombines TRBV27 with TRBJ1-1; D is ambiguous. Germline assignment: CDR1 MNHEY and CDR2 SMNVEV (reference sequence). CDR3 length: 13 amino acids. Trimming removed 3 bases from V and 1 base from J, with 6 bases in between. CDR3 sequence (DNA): TGTGCCAGCAGTTTGGTGAGGAACACTGAAGCTTTCTTT. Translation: CASSLVRNTEAFF.

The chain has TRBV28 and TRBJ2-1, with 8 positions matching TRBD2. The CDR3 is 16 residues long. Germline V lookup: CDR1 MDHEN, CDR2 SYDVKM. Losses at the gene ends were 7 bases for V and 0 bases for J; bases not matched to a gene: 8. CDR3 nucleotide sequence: TGTGCCAGCACCTCCGGGCGGGGGGACTCCTACAATGAGCAGTTCTTC. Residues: CASTSGRGDSYNEQFF. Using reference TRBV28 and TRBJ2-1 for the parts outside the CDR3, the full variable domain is DVKVTQSSRYLVKRTGEKVFLECVQDMDHENMFWYRQDPGLGLRLIYFSYDVKMKEKGDIPEGYSVSREKKERFSLILESASTNQTSMYLCASTSGRGDSYNEQFFGPGTRLTVL.

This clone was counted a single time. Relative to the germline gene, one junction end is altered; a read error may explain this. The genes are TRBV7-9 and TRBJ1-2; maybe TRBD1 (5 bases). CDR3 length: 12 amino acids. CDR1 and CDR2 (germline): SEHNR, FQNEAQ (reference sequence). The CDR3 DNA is TGTGCCAGCAGCTTAGCTTTCAGGGCCCCCCACTTC. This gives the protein CASSLAFRAPHF.